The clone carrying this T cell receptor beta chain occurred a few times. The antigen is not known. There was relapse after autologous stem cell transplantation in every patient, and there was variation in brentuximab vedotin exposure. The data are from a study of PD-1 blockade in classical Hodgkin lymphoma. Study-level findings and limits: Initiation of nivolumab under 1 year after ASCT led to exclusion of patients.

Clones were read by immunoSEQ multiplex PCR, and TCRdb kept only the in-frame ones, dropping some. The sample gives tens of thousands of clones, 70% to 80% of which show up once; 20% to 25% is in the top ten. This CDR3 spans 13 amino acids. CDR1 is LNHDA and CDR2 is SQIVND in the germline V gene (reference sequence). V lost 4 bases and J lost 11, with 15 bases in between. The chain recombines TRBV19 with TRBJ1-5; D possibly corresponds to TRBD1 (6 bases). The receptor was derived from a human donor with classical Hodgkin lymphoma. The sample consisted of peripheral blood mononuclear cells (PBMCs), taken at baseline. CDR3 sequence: CASSNRAGSAQHF. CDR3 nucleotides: TGTGCCAGTAGTAACAGGGCCGGCTCGGCCCAGCATTTT.